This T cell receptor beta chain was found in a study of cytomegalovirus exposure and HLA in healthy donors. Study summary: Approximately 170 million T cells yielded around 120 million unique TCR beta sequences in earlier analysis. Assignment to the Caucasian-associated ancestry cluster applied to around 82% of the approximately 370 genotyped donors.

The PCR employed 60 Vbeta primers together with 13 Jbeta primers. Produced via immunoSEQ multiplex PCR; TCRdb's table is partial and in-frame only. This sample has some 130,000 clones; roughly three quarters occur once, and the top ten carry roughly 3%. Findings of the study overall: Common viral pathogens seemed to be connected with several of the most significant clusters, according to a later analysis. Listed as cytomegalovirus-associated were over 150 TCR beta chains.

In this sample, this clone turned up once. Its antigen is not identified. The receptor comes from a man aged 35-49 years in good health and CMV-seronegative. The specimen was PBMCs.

This CDR3 is CASSAGQGADEQYF. Written as DNA, the CDR3 is TGTGCCAGCAGCGCGGGACAGGGGGCCGACGAGCAGTACTTC. The rearrangement links TRBV7-2 to TRBJ2-7; 12 bases line up with TRBD1. Looked up from germline, CDR1 is SGHTA and CDR2 is FQGNSA. V lost 5 bases and J lost 5; bases outside the gene matches: 4. The CDR3 consists of 14 residues.